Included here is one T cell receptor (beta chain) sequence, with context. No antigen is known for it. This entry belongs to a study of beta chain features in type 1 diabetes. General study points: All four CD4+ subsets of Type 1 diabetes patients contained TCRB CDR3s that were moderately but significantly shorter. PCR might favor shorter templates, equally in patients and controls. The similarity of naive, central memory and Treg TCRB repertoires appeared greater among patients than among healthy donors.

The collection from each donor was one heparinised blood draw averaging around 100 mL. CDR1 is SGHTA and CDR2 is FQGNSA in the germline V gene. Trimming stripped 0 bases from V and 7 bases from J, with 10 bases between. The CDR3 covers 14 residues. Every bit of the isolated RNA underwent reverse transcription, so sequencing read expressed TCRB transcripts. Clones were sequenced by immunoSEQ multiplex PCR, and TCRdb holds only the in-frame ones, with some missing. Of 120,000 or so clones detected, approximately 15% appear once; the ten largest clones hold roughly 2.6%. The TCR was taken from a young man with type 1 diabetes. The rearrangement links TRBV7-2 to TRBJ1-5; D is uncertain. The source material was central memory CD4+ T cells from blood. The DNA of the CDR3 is TGTGCCAGCAGCTTAGCCCAAGGACCGCAGCCCCAGCATTTT. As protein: CASSLAQGPQPQHF.